The clone carrying this TCR beta chain has just one count. The entry originates in a study of blood T cell repertoires in COVID-19. TCRdb's copy holds only in-frame clones and misses some; the assay was immunoSEQ multiplex PCR. Of roughly 330,000 clones in the sample, roughly nine tenths were seen once. CDR1 and CDR2 (germline): SGHTA, FQGTGA. The CDR3 contains 16 residues. Trimming removed 1 base from V and 4 bases from J, with 15 bases in between. The sample consisted of PBMCs or T cells enriched from blood (not recorded which). The chain uses TRBV7-3 and TRBJ2-3; D possibly corresponds to TRBD2 (6 bases). This TCR derives from a woman younger than 45 who had recovered from COVID-19. Here the CDR3 reads CASSLNAGFRADTQYF. Written as DNA, the CDR3 is TGTGCCAGCAGCTTAAATGCGGGGTTTCGCGCAGATACGCAGTATTTT.